This TCR beta chain was recovered during a study of preoperative IRX-2 immunotherapy in early breast cancer. As to treatment: preoperative locoregional IRX-2 cytokine immunotherapy. Patients received preoperative, locoregional IRX-2 cytokine immunotherapy in a phase Ib study. Repertoires were generated with immunoSEQ multiplex PCR, while TCRdb's copy carries only in-frame clones and drops some. The sample consists of about 98,000 clones, roughly 89% of them appearing once. The sequencing here drew on tumor tissue, taken after IRX-2 immunotherapy. The sequence came from a human donor with breast cancer.

CDR3 in DNA: TGTGCCAGCAGGCTAGGGTACGGGAACACTGAAGCTTTCTTT. It codes for CASRLGYGNTEAFF. The chain has TRBV6-8 and TRBJ1-1; D not resolved. Trimming removed 6 bases at V and 1 base at J, with 12 bases between. The CDR3 is 14 residues long. Germline V lookup: CDR1 MNHGY, CDR2 SAAAGT.